Following are 22 T cell receptor beta chains from one sample sequenced in a study of blood T cell repertoires in COVID-19. TCRdb's table, derived via immunoSEQ multiplex PCR, lists solely in-frame clones and lacks some. The table has more than 85,000 clones, about 90% seen once; the top ten hold less than 5.5%. The sequenced sample was peripheral blood. Every receptor here comes from a man aged 18 to 30 with acute or convalescent COVID-19.

The V gene is TRBV7-6, the J gene TRBJ2-3; weak D call: TRBD1 (6 bases). There are 17 residues in the CDR3. Germline-derived CDR1 and CDR2 are SGHVS and FNYEAQ. V lost 5 bases to trimming and J lost 1 base, with 19 bases between them. CDR3 in amino acids: CASSERAGTYRTDTQYF. CDR3 DNA sequence: TGTGCCAGCAGCGAAAGAGCCGGGACATATCGCACAGATACGCAGTATTTT.

The CDR3 loop reads CASSPNTDNYGYTF. CDR3 coding DNA: TGTGCCAGCTCACCAAACACAGATAACTATGGCTACACCTTC. The rearrangement links TRBV18 to TRBJ1-2; D unresolved. CDR1 and CDR2 (germline): KGHSH, LQKENI. The CDR3 runs to 14 residues. Trimming removed 2 bases from V and 1 base from J, with 8 bases in between.

The chain recombines TRBV5-1 with TRBJ1-2; D is undetermined. The germline CDR1 and CDR2 sequences are SGHRS and YFSETQ. CDR3 length: 14 residues. V was shortened by 5 bases and J by 8 bases, with 19 bases between the two germline ends. In DNA, the CDR3 is TGCGCCAGCAGGTGGGAGGAACCCTCGGAGGGCTACACCTTC. This sequence encodes CASRWEEPSEGYTF.

CDR3: CASSMGQGQAFF. The DNA for the CDR3 is TGTGCCAGCAGTATGGGACAGGGACAAGCTTTCTTT. The chain employs TRBV6-5 and TRBJ1-1, with TRBD1 matching over 9 bases. Looked up from germline, CDR1 is MNHEY and CDR2 is SVGAGI. The CDR3 is made up of 12 amino acids. After removal of 5 bases from V and 9 bases from J, the junction contained 4 bases not matched to a gene.

The chain couples TRBV5-1 to TRBJ2-7; tentative D call: TRBD1 (7 bases). The CDR3 totals 16 residues. Germline lookup yields CDR1 SGHRS and CDR2 YFSETQ. Trimming left V 4 bases short and J 0 bases short, with 17 bases between. The CDR3 nucleotides are TGCGCCAGCAGCCCCCTAGCGACAGGGCCCTCCTACGAGCAGTACTTC. Residues: CASSPLATGPSYEQYF.

The J gene is TRBJ2-3, the V gene TRBV2; 16 nucleotides line up with TRBD2. In germline, CDR1 is SNHLY, CDR2 FYNNEI. The J segment lost 4 bases and the V segment lost 8 bases, leaving 3 bases of the junction unmatched. The CDR3 covers 15 residues. The CDR3 region has the DNA TGTGCCAGCCATGGGACTAGCGGGAGGGCAGATACGCAGTATTTT. It specifies CASHGTSGRADTQYF.

J is TRBJ2-3 and V is TRBV12-5; 8 positions agree with TRBD2. Germline V gives CDR1 LGHNT, CDR2 FRNRAP. The CDR3 runs 12 residues. The V and J ends lost 11 bases and 4 bases, in that order; junction bases with no gene match: 5. CDR3 amino acids: CAQTGGSDTQYF. CDR3 sequence (DNA): TGTGCTCAAACGGGGGGGTCAGATACGCAGTATTTT.

The count of this clone is one. This chain joins TRBV5-6 and TRBJ1-1; a possible D gene is TRBD1 (6 bases). Germline CDR1 and CDR2: SGHDT and YYEEEE. The germline V and J ends were trimmed by 3 bases and 7 bases, with 22 bases remaining between them. The CDR3 runs 16 residues. CDR3 coding DNA: TGTGCCAGCAGCTGGTCCCTGGAGGGGGGGCCGAGTGAAGCTTTCTTT. Amino acids: CASSWSLEGGPSEAFF. The full variable domain, rest sourced from reference TRBV5-6 and TRBJ1-1, is DAGVTQSPTHLIKTRGQQVTLRCSPKSGHDTVSWYQQALGQGPQFIFQYYEEEERQRGNFPDRFSGHQFPNYSSELNVNALLLGDSALYLCASSWSLEGGPSEAFFGQGTRLTVV.

The V call is TRBV30, the J call TRBJ2-1; 11 bases line up with TRBD1. Per germline, CDR1 GTSNPN and CDR2 SVGIG (reference sequence). J was trimmed by 6 bases and V by 0 bases; bases with no gene match: 7. The CDR3 length is 16 residues. DNA for the CDR3: TGTGCCTGGAGTGTACACGTAGGGACAGGGGGCAATGAGCAGTTCTTC. Translated: CAWSVHVGTGGNEQFF.

The J gene is TRBJ1-1, the V gene TRBV6-5; D unclear. This CDR3 contains 14 residues. V was trimmed by 0 bases and J by 5 bases, leaving 10 bases between them. Germline V gene data show CDR1 as MNHEY and CDR2 as SVGAGI. Here the CDR3 DNA reads TGTGCCAGCAGTTACTCGATTACACAAACTGAAGCTTTCTTT. It specifies CASSYSITQTEAFF.

This chain links TRBV5-4 with TRBJ2-1; tentatively, D is TRBD1 (6 bases). The germline V gene has CDR1 SGHNT and CDR2 YYREEE (reference sequence). Trimming cost V 1 base and J 0 bases, with 8 bases left between them. The CDR3 length is 15 residues. The CDR3 coding sequence is TGTGCCAGCAGCTTGACAGGGAGCTCCTACAATGAGCAGTTCTTC. This gives the protein CASSLTGSSYNEQFF.

The V and J genes are TRBV9 and TRBJ1-3, with 7 bases identical to TRBD1. The CDR3 has 16 residues. The V gene end was trimmed by 2 bases and the J gene end by 0 bases; junction bases not matched to a gene: 5. The V gene's germline CDR1 is SGDLS and CDR2 YYNGEE. Written as DNA, the CDR3 is TGTGCCAGCAGCGTTCTGCAGGGGGACTCTGGAAACACCATATATTTT. Its protein is CASSVLQGDSGNTIYF.

The V call is TRBV30, the J call TRBJ1-1; 11 bases agree with TRBD1. The trim removed 5 bases at V and 6 bases at J, leaving 8 bases unmatched. Germline V gene sequence: CDR1 GTSNPN, CDR2 SVGIG (reference sequence). The CDR3 totals 14 residues. CDR3 sequence: CAWSRDRGAAEAFF. The CDR3, as DNA: TGTGCCTGGTCCAGGGACAGGGGGGCAGCTGAAGCTTTCTTT.

This sequence joins TRBV27 and TRBJ1-1, with D maybe TRBD1 (5 bases). The CDR3 has 15 residues. V was pared by 0 bases and J by 6 bases, with 14 bases between. Germline V gene lookup returns CDR1 MNHEY and CDR2 SMNVEV (reference sequence). In DNA form, the CDR3 reads TGTGCCAGCAGTTTATCGACAGTCACCCCCTCTGAAGCTTTCTTT. Protein product: CASSLSTVTPSEAFF.

CDR3 DNA sequence: TGTGCCAGCAGTCGGACAGGGGACTCTGGAAACACCATATATTTT. Protein sequence: CASSRTGDSGNTIYF. The chain links TRBV6-5 to TRBJ1-3, with 9 nucleotides matching TRBD1. Trimming took 5 bases from V and 0 from J; bases not matched to a gene: 2. The CDR3 contains 15 residues. In germline, CDR1 is MNHEY, CDR2 SVGAGI.

This chain links TRBV7-2 with TRBJ1-2; possibly TRBD1 for D (6 bases). The CDR3 consists of 14 residues. The V end was cut by 6 bases, the J end by 6 bases, with 17 bases between. Germline CDR1 is SGHTA and CDR2 is FQGNSA. CDR3 region: CASSSSPRDNGYTF. As DNA, the CDR3 is TGTGCCAGCAGTTCCTCCCCCCGGGACAATGGCTACACCTTC.

This sequence joins TRBV6-2 or TRBV6-3 and TRBJ2-1, with 8 nucleotides matching TRBD2. This CDR3 has 17 residues. Unmatched junction bases numbered 5, after V lost 0 bases and J lost 1 base. The germline V gene encodes CDR1 MNHEY and CDR2 SVGEGT. CDR3: CASSYSQAGGSYNEQFF. In DNA, the CDR3 is TGTGCCAGCAGTTACTCGCAGGCGGGAGGATCCTACAATGAGCAGTTCTTC.

The DNA of the CDR3 is TGTGCCAGCAGCTTGGGGGCAGGGAGGAGGCACAATGAGCAGTTCTTC. It specifies CASSLGAGRRHNEQFF. The chain is built from TRBV5-4 and TRBJ2-1; D is possibly TRBD2 (6 bases). Germline CDR1 and CDR2: SGHNT and YYREEE (reference sequence). The V end lost 0 bases, the J end lost 5 bases, and 15 bases lay between the germline ends. The CDR3 loop spans 16 amino acids.

This clone was counted between two and nine times. The V call is TRBV11-2, the J call TRBJ2-5; D gene ambiguous. Between the trimmed V and J ends, which lost 0 bases and 4 bases, there was a span of 12 bases. The germline V gene has CDR1 SGHAT and CDR2 FQNNGV. This CDR3 contains 15 residues. CDR3 nucleotide sequence: TGTGCCAGCAGCTTAGAATCGCGATGGGCAGAGACCCAGTACTTC. Protein sequence: CASSLESRWAETQYF.

The J gene is TRBJ2-6, the V gene TRBV13; TRBD2 is a possible D gene (6 bases). The germline CDR1 and CDR2 sequences are PRHDT and FYEKMQ (reference sequence). V dropped 3 bases and J dropped 0 bases, with 12 bases sitting between them. This CDR3 has 17 residues. CDR3 protein: CASSLGGISSGANVLTF. The CDR3 DNA follows: TGTGCCAGCAGCTTGGGGGGTATCAGCTCTGGGGCCAACGTCCTGACTTTC.

The chain combines TRBV2 with TRBJ2-6, with D maybe TRBD1 (6 bases). Germline assignment: CDR1 SNHLY and CDR2 FYNNEI. The germline V and J ends were trimmed by 5 bases and 3 bases, with 8 bases remaining between them. The CDR3 totals 14 residues. CDR3: CASSTGYGANVLTF. The CDR3 DNA sequence: TGTGCCAGCAGTACAGGGTATGGGGCCAACGTCCTGACTTTC.

The rearrangement joins TRBV18 to TRBJ2-5; the match to TRBD1 covers 7 bases. The CDR3 loop spans 14 amino acids. V lost 6 bases and J lost 3; bases outside the gene matches: 7. Germline CDR1 is KGHSH and CDR2 is LQKENI. The CDR3 DNA reads TGTGCCAGCTCTCAAACCGGGACAGAAGAGACCCAGTACTTC. It yields the protein CASSQTGTEETQYF.